The present TCR beta chain was sequenced within a study of blood T cell repertoires in COVID-19. The germline CDR1 and CDR2 sequences are SGHRS and YFSETQ. The CDR3 loop spans 13 amino acids. V lost 4 bases, J lost 1 base, and 8 bases lay in between. Generated by immunoSEQ multiplex PCR, the TCRdb table keeps only in-frame clones and is missing some. The profile shows under 200,000 clones, roughly 87% of them singletons. The V gene is TRBV5-1, the J gene TRBJ1-1, with a possible D match to TRBD1 (5 bases). The material sequenced was peripheral blood. This TCR was recovered from a woman in her forties with acute or convalescent COVID-19. This CDR3 reads CASSPTGNTEAFF. CDR3 in DNA: TGCGCCAGCAGCCCAACAGGGAACACTGAAGCTTTCTTT.